One sample yielded the 9 T cell receptor beta chains listed below, sequenced in a study of CD8 T cells in Susac syndrome. RNA totalling about 0.5 to 1 ug underwent reverse transcription with random hexamers. TCRdb processed the immunoSEQ multiplex PCR reads anew with MiXCR; each CDR3 protein has one entry. Found here are 95,000 to 150,000 distinct CDR3 sequences, 96% of them singletons; the top ten hold about 0.14%. Sequences were obtained from CD4+ T cells from PBMCs. These receptors were obtained from a human donor with Susac syndrome.

CDR3 in amino acids: CASSLRNFDGYTF. The CDR3 nucleotides are TGCGCCAGCAGCTTGCGAAACTTTGATGGCTACACCTTC. V and J are TRBV5-1 and TRBJ1-2, with D unclear. The germline V and J ends were trimmed by 1 base and 6 bases, with 10 bases remaining between them. The CDR3 extends over 13 amino acids. CDR1 SGHRS and CDR2 YFSETQ come from the germline V gene.

This clonotype was found once. This chain joins TRBV7-9 and TRBJ2-2; TRBD2 matches 7 bases. Germline V gene sequence: CDR1 SEHNR, CDR2 FQNEAQ (reference sequence). After removal of 5 bases from V and 5 bases from J, the junction contained 14 bases not matched to a gene. This CDR3 region has 17 residues. As DNA, the CDR3 is TGTGCCAGCAGCAAAAGGACGGGGAGGGCCTTTACCGGGGAGCTGTTTTTT. Translated, it gives CASSKRTGRAFTGELFF.

This clonotype appeared a single time. The V call is TRBV24-1, the J call TRBJ2-1, with 11 bases matching TRBD1. The germline V gene encodes CDR1 KGHDR and CDR2 SFDVKD. J was trimmed by 8 bases and V by 4 bases; bases with no gene match: 9. This CDR3 spans 16 amino acids. CDR3 protein: CATSEPGTGGLHEQFF. In DNA form, the CDR3 reads TGTGCCACCAGTGAACCCGGGACAGGGGGATTACATGAGCAGTTCTTC.

This chain connects TRBV5-6 to TRBJ1-3, with D uncertain. Germline loops: CDR1 SGHDT, CDR2 YYEEEE. This CDR3 has 15 amino acids. V lost 0 bases and J 0 bases, leaving 7 bases between the germline ends. The CDR3 spells CASSLAPSSGNTIYF. CDR3 DNA: TGTGCCAGCAGCTTGGCCCCCAGCTCTGGAAACACCATATATTTT.

This chain connects TRBV29-1 to TRBJ2-3; TRBD1 matches at 8 bases. Germline V gives CDR1 SQVTM, CDR2 ANQGSEA. The CDR3 runs 17 residues. V lost 6 bases to trimming and J lost 0 bases; unmatched junction nucleotides: 14. The CDR3 here is CSVLSLVTGGSTDTQYF. In nucleotides, the CDR3 is TGCAGCGTCTTGTCCCTTGTAACAGGGGGAAGCACAGATACGCAGTATTTT.

This chain joins TRBV9 and TRBJ2-2, with D possibly matching TRBD2 (7 bases). The CDR3 loop spans 14 amino acids. Trimming left V 4 bases short and J 9 bases short, with 16 bases between. Per germline, CDR1 SGDLS and CDR2 YYNGEE. The CDR3 coding sequence is TGTGCCAGCAGCCAGGACGGGGGGCATTGGGAGCTGTTTTTT. As protein: CASSQDGGHWELFF. The whole variable domain, filled in from reference TRBV9 and TRBJ2-2, reads DSGVTQTPKHLITATGQRVTLRCSPRSGDLSVYWYQQSLDQGLQFLIQYYNGEERAKGNILERFSAQQFPDLHSELNLSSLELGDSALYFCASSQDGGHWELFFGEGSRLTVL.

The chain employs TRBV28 and TRBJ2-5; D uncertain. The CDR3 has 13 amino acids. The V end was cut by 2 bases, the J end by 5 bases, with 9 bases between. Germline values: CDR1 MDHEN, CDR2 SYDVKM. The chain's CDR3 is CASSLILRETQYF. As DNA, the CDR3 is TGTGCCAGCAGTTTAATATTAAGGGAGACCCAGTACTTC.

This clonotype appeared once. This chain links TRBV5-1 with TRBJ1-1; D unclear. V was pared by 2 bases and J by 4 bases, with 12 bases between. This CDR3 region has 14 residues. Germline CDR1 is SGHRS and CDR2 is YFSETQ. The chain's CDR3 is CASSFTERVTEAFF. CDR3 sequence (DNA): TGCGCCAGCAGCTTCACGGAGCGGGTCACTGAAGCTTTCTTT.

This chain joins TRBV29-1 and TRBJ1-2; 7 bases map to TRBD1. Germline V lookup: CDR1 SQVTM, CDR2 ANQGSEA. V lost 1 base to trimming and J lost 0 bases; unmatched junction nucleotides: 2. The length of the CDR3 is 14 residues. The DNA of the CDR3 is TGCAGCGTTGAAGGGCAGGGGGCTAACTATGGCTACACCTTC. Protein: CSVEGQGANYGYTF.